The 27 T cell receptor beta chains given below trace back to one sample, sequenced in a study of a mutant IDH1 vaccine in newly diagnosed glioma. Time point indicated: week 47, end of study. It was 300 ug of mutant IDH1 20-mer peptide that made up each vaccine dose, given with topical imiquimod. No antigen has been assigned to these receptors. Sequencing was performed with immunoSEQ multiplex PCR; in TCRdb, only in-frame clones are kept and a portion is missing. The repertoire holds tens of thousands of clones, over 60% seen once, with about 4.9% in the top ten. Source: PBMCs, taken from a glioma patient whose treatment included an IDH1 peptide vaccine. The receptors here all came from a woman in her thirties or forties with glioma. Some clones in this sample may be carry-over from other donors' samples.

V is TRBV20-1 and J is TRBJ2-2, with D hard to call. Germline CDR1 reads DFQATT; CDR2 reads SNEGSKA (reference sequence). Trimming stripped 7 bases from V and 6 bases from J, with 6 bases between. The CDR3 extends over 10 amino acids. The CDR3, as DNA: TGCAGTGTTGGACCCGGGGAGCTGTTTTTT. Amino acids: CSVGPGELFF.

V and J are TRBV6-5 and TRBJ1-2, with no clear D. Per germline, CDR1 MNHEY and CDR2 SVGAGI. The CDR3 is 13 amino acids. V lost 6 bases and J lost 6, with 14 bases in between. This CDR3 is CASSPRAPHGYTF. CDR3 nucleotide sequence: TGTGCCAGCAGCCCCCGTGCCCCCCATGGCTACACCTTC.

This clone was detected once. The chain combines TRBV4-3 with TRBJ2-7; 10 positions agree with TRBD2. Trimming at V came to 3 bases and at J to 2 bases, leaving 4 bases not matched to a gene. The CDR3 loop spans 15 amino acids. Germline loops: CDR1 LGHNA, CDR2 YSLEER. In nucleotides, the CDR3 is TGCGCCAGCAGCCAGTGGCTAGCGGGGGCCTACGAGCAGTACTTC. Its translation is CASSQWLAGAYEQYF.

The sample holds a few counts of this clone. This rearrangement joins TRBV5-1 to TRBJ2-5; tentatively, D is TRBD2 (5 bases). CDR3 length: 14 residues. V gave up 4 bases and J gave up 0 bases, with 10 bases separating them. CDR1 SGHRS and CDR2 YFSETQ come from the germline V gene. The CDR3 DNA reads as TGCGCCAGCAGCCCCCTCGGGGACCAAGAGACCCAGTACTTC. Protein sequence: CASSPLGDQETQYF.

The chain couples TRBV27 to TRBJ2-5; weak D call: TRBD2 (5 bases). This CDR3 contains 12 residues. Germline V lookup: CDR1 MNHEY, CDR2 SMNVEV (reference sequence). With 5 bases removed from V and 8 bases from J, the gap between germline ends came to 12 bases. The CDR3 reads CASSRESGTQYF. CDR3 DNA: TGTGCCAGCAGTAGGGAGTCCGGAACCCAGTACTTC.

The genes are TRBV7-9 and TRBJ2-3, with no clear D. In germline, CDR1 is SEHNR, CDR2 FQNEAQ (reference sequence). This CDR3 region has 13 residues. V was cut by 5 bases and J by 6 bases, with 12 bases left in between. The CDR3 region is CASSLERYDTQYF. In nucleotides, the CDR3 is TGTGCCAGCAGCCTAGAGAGGTACGATACGCAGTATTTT.

This sequence joins TRBV5-6 and TRBJ1-2, with D unclear. The V end was cut by 0 bases, the J end by 5 bases, with 5 bases between. The V gene's germline CDR1 is SGHDT and CDR2 YYEEEE. This CDR3 has 12 amino acids. The CDR3 reads CASSLGDYGYTF. CDR3 DNA: TGTGCCAGCAGCTTGGGCGATTATGGCTACACCTTC.

This clone showed up just a few times. The V gene is TRBV7-9, the J gene TRBJ1-5; 8 positions match TRBD1. CDR3 length: 15 amino acids. V was pared by 4 bases and J by 2 bases, with 4 bases of the junction left unmatched. CDR1 and CDR2 (germline): SEHNR, FQNEAQ (reference sequence). CDR3 protein: CASSSQGDGNQPQHF. The CDR3 coding sequence is TGTGCCAGCAGCTCACAGGGGGATGGCAATCAGCCCCAGCATTTT.

The rearrangement joins TRBV11-2 to TRBJ1-1; tentatively, D is TRBD1 (5 bases). The germline V gene has CDR1 SGHAT and CDR2 FQNNGV. The CDR3 length is 14 residues. Trimming shortened V by 1 base and J by 4 bases, and 10 bases separated the two germline ends. CDR3 sequence reads: CASSLVLQGTEAFF. CDR3 sequence (DNA): TGTGCCAGCAGCTTAGTTCTCCAGGGCACTGAAGCTTTCTTT.

The V call is TRBV7-6, the J call TRBJ1-1, with unresolved D. This CDR3 contains 13 residues. The V and J ends lost 5 bases and 2 bases respectively, with 9 bases between them. Germline CDR1 and CDR2: SGHVS and FNYEAQ. This chain's CDR3 is CASSKGQNTEAFF. CDR3 nucleotide sequence: TGTGCCAGCAGCAAGGGTCAAAACACTGAAGCTTTCTTT.

The CDR3 sequence is CASSLGSGKEETQYF. DNA for the CDR3: TGTGCCAGCAGCTTAGGATCAGGGAAGGAAGAGACCCAGTACTTC. This chain uses TRBV7-9 with TRBJ2-5; maybe TRBD1 (5 bases). Germline CDR1 and CDR2: SEHNR and FQNEAQ (reference sequence). Trimming took off 1 base at V and 3 bases at J, with 12 bases between the two ends. The CDR3 runs to 15 residues.

In this sample, this clone turned up a few times. The chain couples TRBV6-4 to TRBJ2-3, with 7 nucleotides matching TRBD2. The CDR3 length is 15 residues. V dropped 0 bases and J dropped 2; count of bases not matched to a gene: 2. Germline CDR1 is MRHNA and CDR2 is SNTAGT. The CDR3 here is CASSDSAGDTDTQYF. The CDR3 DNA reads as TGTGCCAGCAGTGACTCTGCGGGGGACACAGATACGCAGTATTTT.

CDR3 amino acids: CATSRGTSGEQFF. The DNA of the CDR3 is TGTGCCACCAGCAGGGGAACTAGCGGAGAGCAGTTCTTC. The chain joins TRBV15 to TRBJ2-1, with 8 bases that match TRBD2. Germline assignment: CDR1 LNHNV and CDR2 YYDKDF (reference sequence). V was pared by 3 bases and J by 10 bases, with 5 bases of the junction left unmatched. The CDR3 totals 13 residues.

This rearrangement joins TRBV4-1 to TRBJ2-7, with D perhaps matching TRBD2 (6 bases). Trimming pared 1 base from V and 3 bases from J, leaving 7 bases between. The length of the CDR3 is 13 residues. Germline V gene sequence: CDR1 MGHRA, CDR2 YSYEKL. The CDR3 loop is CASSQVGGYEQYF. CDR3 in DNA: TGCGCCAGCAGCCAAGTGGGGGGCTACGAGCAGTACTTC.

The chain links TRBV5-1 to TRBJ2-7; D not certain. With 0 bases removed from V and 0 bases from J, the gap between germline ends came to 4 bases. Germline-derived CDR1 and CDR2 are SGHRS and YFSETQ. There are 13 residues in the CDR3. Here the CDR3 reads CASSLVVSYEQYF. The CDR3 DNA reads as TGCGCCAGCAGCTTGGTGGTCTCCTACGAGCAGTACTTC.

The rearrangement links TRBV29-1 to TRBJ2-7, with D tentatively TRBD1 or TRBD2 (7 bases each). CDR3 size: 11 residues. The germline CDR1 and CDR2 sequences are SQVTM and ANQGSEA. V was clipped by 4 bases and J by 7 bases, with 11 bases between them. CDR3 DNA: TGCAGCGTTGGACAGGGAGGGGAGCAGTACTTC. Amino acids: CSVGQGGEQYF.

This clone has a handful of counts. The chain combines TRBV2 with TRBJ1-4, with D maybe TRBD1 (5 bases). The V end lost 5 bases, the J end lost 4 bases, and 11 bases lay between the germline ends. The CDR3 consists of 14 residues. Germline V lookup: CDR1 SNHLY, CDR2 FYNNEI. This chain's CDR3 is CASSSGRFNEKLFF. The DNA of the CDR3 is TGTGCCAGCAGTTCGGGACGGTTTAATGAAAAACTGTTTTTT.

The rearrangement uses TRBV6-1 and TRBJ1-2, with 8 bases lining up with TRBD1. CDR1 is MNHNS, CDR2 SASEGT, per germline. J was trimmed by 5 bases and V by 5 bases; bases with no gene match: 7. CDR3 length: 14 residues. As DNA, the CDR3 is TGTGCCAGCAGTTCCGGGACAGGTTATTATGGCTACACCTTC. Residues: CASSSGTGYYGYTF.

The chain has TRBV4-2 and TRBJ2-5; D is possibly TRBD2 (6 bases). This CDR3 comprises 15 residues. CDR1 LGHNA and CDR2 YNFKEQ come from the germline V gene. Between the trimmed V and J ends, which lost 0 bases and 5 bases, there was a span of 13 bases. This chain's CDR3 is CASSQDGGKRETQYF. In DNA form, the CDR3 reads TGTGCCAGCAGCCAAGACGGGGGAAAGAGGGAGACCCAGTACTTC.

The V gene is TRBV2, the J gene TRBJ1-2; maybe TRBD1 (5 bases). Germline V CDR1 and CDR2: SNHLY, FYNNEI. There are 15 residues in the CDR3. V was pared by 5 bases and J by 4 bases, with 17 bases between. CDR3 in DNA: TGTGCCAGCAGTCAGGCAGGGATTAGCGGCTATGGCTACACCTTC. Translated, it gives CASSQAGISGYGYTF. The full variable domain, with the rest looked up from reference TRBV2 and TRBJ1-2, is EPEVTQTPSHQVTQMGQEVILRCVPISNHLYFYWYRQILGQKVEFLVSFYNNEISEKSEIFDDQFSVERPDGSNFTLKIRSTKLEDSAMYFCASSQAGISGYGYTFGSGTRLTVV.

The chain employs TRBV7-9 and TRBJ1-2, with D perhaps TRBD1 (5 bases). The V and J ends lost 3 bases and 3 bases respectively, with 11 bases between them. CDR1 is SEHNR, CDR2 FQNEAQ, per germline (reference sequence). The CDR3 runs to 14 residues. CDR3 sequence (DNA): TGTGCCAGCAGCTTGGGGGGTGGGTACTATGGCTACACCTTC. The encoded protein is CASSLGGGYYGYTF.

The chain joins TRBV5-1 to TRBJ2-7; D is possibly TRBD1 or TRBD2 (5 bases each). Per germline, CDR1 SGHRS and CDR2 YFSETQ. The length of the CDR3 is 14 residues. V shed 4 bases and J shed 1 base, with 12 bases lying between them. Here the CDR3 DNA reads TGCGCCAGCAGCCCCTACGAGGGGTCCTACGAGCAGTACTTC. Translation gives CASSPYEGSYEQYF.

In its sample, this clone was seen a few times. The chain employs TRBV5-6 and TRBJ2-7, with D uncertain. Trimming took 2 bases from V and 1 from J, leaving 7 bases between them. Germline V gives CDR1 SGHDT, CDR2 YYEEEE. This CDR3 has 13 amino acids. The CDR3 coding sequence is TGTGCCAGCAGCTTAGGTGTGTCCTACGAGCAGTACTTC. This gives the protein CASSLGVSYEQYF.

This rearrangement joins TRBV5-1 to TRBJ2-3; possibly TRBD1 for D (5 bases). This CDR3 comprises 15 residues. Trimming stripped 1 base from V and 1 base from J, with 10 bases between. Germline CDR1 is SGHRS and CDR2 is YFSETQ. CDR3 loop: CASSLRGAGTDTQYF. DNA of the CDR3: TGCGCCAGCAGCTTGCGTGGGGCCGGCACAGATACGCAGTATTTT.

V is TRBV30 and J is TRBJ2-7, with a tentative D call TRBD1 (5 bases). Germline CDR1 and CDR2: GTSNPN and SVGIG (reference sequence). V gave up 0 bases and J gave up 0 bases, with 15 bases separating them. The CDR3 loop spans 16 amino acids. In nucleotides, the CDR3 is TGTGCCTGGAGTGTAAAATTAGGGCAGGGCTCCTACGAGCAGTACTTC. The encoded protein is CAWSVKLGQGSYEQYF.

The chain carries TRBV11-2 and TRBJ1-2, with D possibly matching TRBD1 (6 bases). The CDR3 contains 11 residues. CDR1 and CDR2 (germline): SGHAT, FQNNGV. Trimming stripped 6 bases from V and 8 bases from J, with 10 bases between. The CDR3 protein is CASSYRVGYTF. CDR3 in DNA: TGTGCCAGCAGTTACAGGGTCGGCTACACCTTC.

This clone is categorized as medium-sized. V usage is TRBV10-1 and J usage is TRBJ2-7; possibly TRBD1 for D (6 bases). The germline V gene encodes CDR1 WNHNN and CDR2 SYGVQD (reference sequence). The CDR3 is made up of 16 amino acids. V lost 4 bases and J 1 base, leaving 17 bases between the germline ends. The CDR3 is CASSVLAGATSYEQYF. In DNA, the CDR3 is TGCGCCAGCAGTGTCCTGGCAGGGGCGACTTCCTACGAGCAGTACTTC.